This entry lists 24 T cell receptor beta chains sequenced from one sample in a study of human T cells and chemical hapten exposure. One entry per CDR3 protein results from TCRdb running MiXCR on the 5' RACE reads. Found here are about 81,000 distinct CDR3 sequences, about 7.7% of them singletons; the top ten hold 2% to 2.5%. Extraction of total RNA was performed on unfractionated whole blood. Every receptor here comes from a male donor in good health.

The gene calls are TRBV10-3 and TRBJ2-5; D is perhaps TRBD2 (6 bases). The CDR3 has 14 amino acids. The V end was cut by 7 bases, the J end by 5 bases, with 17 bases between. The germline V gene encodes CDR1 ENHRY and CDR2 SYGVKD. For the CDR3, the DNA is TGTGCCATCACTGACCGACTAGGTCAGGAGACCCAGTACTTC. The encoded protein is CAITDRLGQETQYF.

There are a few counts of this clonotype. This chain links TRBV11-2 with TRBJ2-5; unclear D gene. The V and J ends lost 1 base and 2 bases respectively, with 14 bases between them. CDR1 is SGHAT and CDR2 is FQNNGV in the germline V gene. The CDR3 has 16 residues. The CDR3 spells CASSLGFGGVQETQYF. DNA of the CDR3: TGTGCCAGCAGCTTAGGGTTCGGCGGCGTACAAGAGACCCAGTACTTC.

This clonotype has at least ten counts. J is TRBJ1-2 and V is TRBV7-9; D possibly corresponds to TRBD1 (5 bases). The CDR3 has 15 residues. The ends were cut back, 5 bases at V and 3 bases at J, with 16 bases in the middle. Germline lookup yields CDR1 SEHNR and CDR2 FQNEAQ (reference sequence). The CDR3 coding sequence is TGTGCCAGCAGCATCACCGGAGGAGGGGACTATGGCTACACCTTC. Translated: CASSITGGGDYGYTF.

This clonotype has ten or more counts. This sequence joins TRBV11-2 and TRBJ2-7; D remains unclear. The ends were cut back, 1 base at V and 2 bases at J, with 9 bases in the middle. This CDR3 spans 14 amino acids. Germline lookup yields CDR1 SGHAT and CDR2 FQNNGV. This CDR3 reads CASSLAVGTYEQYF. In DNA form, the CDR3 reads TGTGCCAGCAGCTTAGCGGTCGGAACCTACGAGCAGTACTTC.

This clonotype was recorded at least ten times. V is TRBV7-9 and J is TRBJ2-7, with TRBD2 matching 9 bases. V trimming: 0 bases; J trimming: 5 bases; junction bases outside the gene matches: 5. CDR3 size: 15 residues. Germline assignment: CDR1 SEHNR and CDR2 FQNEAQ (reference sequence). The CDR3 nucleotides read TGTGCCAGCAGCTTAGCGGCGGGAGGGCCCCACGAGCAGTACTTC. Amino acid sequence: CASSLAAGGPHEQYF.

The chain recombines TRBV13 with TRBJ2-1; maybe TRBD2 (5 bases). Germline CDR1 reads PRHDT; CDR2 reads FYEKMQ (reference sequence). The CDR3 is 15 residues long. V shed 0 bases and J shed 10 bases, with 16 bases lying between them. The CDR3 region is CASSLGTRGRGEQFF. In nucleotides, the CDR3 is TGTGCCAGCAGCTTAGGCACCCGCGGCCGCGGGGAGCAGTTCTTC.

The gene calls are TRBV2 and TRBJ2-1; 10 nucleotides match TRBD1. The CDR3 covers 15 residues. The V segment lost 6 bases and the J segment 5 bases; nucleotides outside the gene matches: 7. Germline CDR1 reads SNHLY; CDR2 reads FYNNEI. The CDR3, as DNA: TGTGCCAGCAGCGTAGGACAGGGGGTGCACAATGAGCAGTTCTTC. Amino acid sequence: CASSVGQGVHNEQFF.

This clonotype has a handful of counts. The junction departs from germline at one end; a sequencing error may be responsible. J is TRBJ1-5 and V is TRBV7-2; 8 bases agree with TRBD1. The CDR3 sequence is 15 residues long. Looked up from germline, CDR1 is SGHTA and CDR2 is FQGNSA. The CDR3 DNA follows: TGTGCCAGCAGGTTAGGGGGGGACAGGAATCAGCCCCAGCATTTT. Its protein product is CASRLGGDRNQPQHF. Full variable domain (outside the CDR3, taken from reference TRBV7-2 and TRBJ1-5): GAGVSQSPSNKVTEKGKDVELRCDPISGHTALYWYRQSLGQGLEFLIYFQGNSAPDKSGLPSDRFSAERTGGSVSTLTIQRTQQEDSAVYLCASRLGGDRNQPQHFGDGTRLSIL.

CDR3 sequence (DNA): TGTGCCAGCAGGATGCCAGACTATCAAGAGACCCAGTACTTC. As protein: CASRMPDYQETQYF. The chain has TRBV2 and TRBJ2-5, with D possibly matching TRBD2 (5 bases). The germline CDR1 and CDR2 sequences are SNHLY and FYNNEI. The CDR3 runs to 14 residues. With 6 bases removed from V and 2 bases from J, the gap between germline ends came to 13 bases.

Concerning this clonotype: A much bigger clone sits one base away, suggesting this may be a read error. This sequence joins TRBV7-2 and TRBJ2-1; D is undetermined. Germline-derived CDR1 and CDR2 are SGHTA and FQGNSA. Deletions cut 1 base from V and 8 bases from J, with 18 bases between. The CDR3 covers 16 residues. Here the CDR3 DNA reads TGTGCCAGCAGCTTAGAGGTCAGCAGGAACCGCGATGAGCAGTTCTTC. It codes for CASSLEVSRNRDEQFF.

The rearrangement uses TRBV5-1 and TRBJ1-5, with TRBD1 matching 9 bases. Germline CDR1 is SGHRS and CDR2 is YFSETQ. The CDR3 totals 15 residues. V shed 0 bases and J 3 bases; nucleotides not matched to a gene: 1. The CDR3 is CASSLGDRVNQPQHF. CDR3 coding DNA: TGCGCCAGCAGCTTGGGGGACAGGGTCAATCAGCCCCAGCATTTT.

The chain has TRBV10-3 and TRBJ1-5; weak D call: TRBD1 (6 bases). The CDR3 totals 16 residues. Germline V gene sequence: CDR1 ENHRY, CDR2 SYGVKD. V lost 0 bases to trimming and J lost 3 bases, with 12 bases between them. Here the CDR3 DNA reads TGTGCCATCAGTGAGTCAGGAGGGGGGGACAATCAGCCCCAGCATTTT. It yields the protein CAISESGGGDNQPQHF.

This clonotype was found a few times. J is TRBJ1-1 and V is TRBV20-1; possibly TRBD1 for D (6 bases). Germline V lookup: CDR1 DFQATT, CDR2 SNEGSKA (reference sequence). This CDR3 comprises 13 residues. Trimming removed 0 bases from V and 6 bases from J, with 11 bases in between. CDR3 in DNA: TGCAGTGCTAGAGATGGGGAGGGGGCTGAAGCTTTCTTT. Its translation: CSARDGEGAEAFF.

The table lists this clonotype with a few counts. This chain joins TRBV9 and TRBJ2-6; D unresolved. The V and J ends lost 0 bases and 0 bases respectively, with 7 bases between them. The CDR3 covers 16 residues. Germline V gives CDR1 SGDLS, CDR2 YYNGEE. The chain's CDR3 is CASSVDPVSGANVLTF. The CDR3 DNA follows: TGTGCCAGCAGCGTAGATCCAGTCTCTGGGGCCAACGTCCTGACTTTC.

The chain carries TRBV2 and TRBJ1-1; 9 nucleotides align to TRBD1. The CDR3 is made up of 16 amino acids. Germline loops: CDR1 SNHLY, CDR2 FYNNEI. The V and J ends lost 8 bases and 6 bases, in that order; junction bases with no gene match: 16. The CDR3 nucleotides read TGTGCCAGCCGTGGGGATCTCGGACAGGGGCGCCCTGAAGCTTTCTTT. Amino acid sequence: CASRGDLGQGRPEAFF.

The chain links TRBV13 to TRBJ1-1; 10 bases fit TRBD1. CDR1 and CDR2 from the germline V gene are PRHDT and FYEKMQ (reference sequence). This CDR3 region has 12 residues. The V segment lost 4 bases and the J segment 11 bases; nucleotides outside the gene matches: 4. In DNA, the CDR3 is TGTGCCAGCAGCTCGTGGGACAGGGGCGCTTTCTTT. This encodes CASSSWDRGAFF.

This clonotype was picked up a small number of times. The J gene is TRBJ2-4, the V gene TRBV6-5; 8 positions match TRBD2. Trimming at V came to 5 bases and at J to 4 bases, leaving 7 bases not matched to a gene. CDR3 length: 15 residues. Germline CDR1 MNHEY, CDR2 SVGAGI. The CDR3 loop reads CASSPAGGAKNIQYF. The CDR3, as DNA: TGTGCCAGCAGTCCAGCCGGGGGGGCGAAAAACATTCAGTACTTC.

This clonotype has only a few counts. The chain has TRBV2 and TRBJ2-1, with 8 bases identical to TRBD2. V gave up 6 bases and J gave up 6 bases; unmatched junction bases: 13. Germline V CDR1 and CDR2: SNHLY, FYNNEI. The CDR3 runs 16 residues. The CDR3 DNA reads TGTGCCAGCAGCTTTAAAGCGGGAGTCCCCTCCAATGAGCAGTTCTTC. Translation gives CASSFKAGVPSNEQFF.

CDR3 sequence: CASSPWVGTHEQYF. DNA for the CDR3: TGTGCCAGCAGCCCGTGGGTGGGAACCCACGAGCAGTACTTC. The rearrangement joins TRBV7-2 to TRBJ2-7, with D hard to call. Germline-derived CDR1 and CDR2 are SGHTA and FQGNSA. The CDR3 runs to 14 residues. V was shortened by 5 bases and J by 5 bases, with 16 bases between the two germline ends.

The chain couples TRBV2 to TRBJ1-2; TRBD1 is a possible D gene (6 bases). Germline CDR1 reads SNHLY; CDR2 reads FYNNEI. The CDR3 totals 14 residues. The V end lost 6 bases, the J end lost 0 bases, and 11 bases lay between the germline ends. The CDR3 sequence is CASREGQSNYGYTF. CDR3 sequence (DNA): TGTGCCAGCAGGGAGGGACAATCTAACTATGGCTACACCTTC.

This clonotype was recorded a few times. The chain combines TRBV11-2 with TRBJ1-1; 7 bases are a match to TRBD1. V lost 5 bases to trimming and J lost 5 bases; unmatched junction nucleotides: 8. This CDR3 spans 14 amino acids. Germline V CDR1 and CDR2: SGHAT, FQNNGV. For the CDR3, the DNA is TGTGCCAGCAGCAGTAGACAGGGTAAAACTGAAGCTTTCTTT. This codes for CASSSRQGKTEAFF.

This clonotype has a count of ten or more. The CDR3 DNA follows: TGCAGCGTTGGGGGCCGACAGCAGATGAACACTGAAGCTTTCTTT. It specifies CSVGGRQQMNTEAFF. The V call is TRBV29-1, the J call TRBJ1-1; D may be TRBD1 (5 bases). Germline CDR1 reads SQVTM; CDR2 reads ANQGSEA. V lost 4 bases and J 0 bases, leaving 15 bases between the germline ends. The CDR3 runs 15 residues.

V usage is TRBV29-1 and J usage is TRBJ1-2; D is perhaps TRBD1 (6 bases). Germline values: CDR1 SQVTM, CDR2 ANQGSEA. Trimming took 4 bases from V and 6 from J, leaving 15 bases between them. There are 13 residues in the CDR3. CDR3 amino acids: CSVGGQITDGYTF. DNA of the CDR3: TGCAGCGTTGGGGGGCAGATAACGGATGGCTACACCTTC. Full variable domain (remainder filled in from reference TRBV29-1 and TRBJ1-2): SAVISQKPSRDICQRGTSLTIQCQVDSQVTMMFWYRQQPGQSLTLIATANQGSEATYESGFVIDKFPISRPNLTFSTLTVSNMSPEDSSIYLCSVGGQITDGYTFGSGTRLTVV.

This chain joins TRBV20-1 and TRBJ1-1, with 7 bases lining up with TRBD1. V gave up 1 base and J gave up 5 bases; unmatched junction bases: 4. CDR1 is DFQATT, CDR2 SNEGSKA, per germline (reference sequence). The CDR3 extends over 13 amino acids. CDR3 protein: CSARGQGRTEAFF. Here the CDR3 DNA reads TGCAGTGCTAGAGGACAGGGAAGAACTGAAGCTTTCTTT.